Listed here is a single T cell receptor beta chain. This specimen belongs to a study of blood T cell repertoires in COVID-19. About the study: Some COVID-19 samples were acute and others convalescent; all came from the United States, Italy and Spain. In each case, the material was cDNA or gDNA derived from T cells, B-cell-depleted T cells, or PBMCs.

V was clipped by 2 bases and J by 5 bases, with 16 bases between them. The CDR3 runs to 16 residues. Germline-derived CDR1 and CDR2 are KGHDR and SFDVKD. Patients in Seattle were enrolled during active infection, then followed longitudinally. Per the original methods: Amplifying reference gene primers gave estimates of nucleated cell counts. Method: immunoSEQ multiplex PCR; TCRdb's copy keeps in-frame clones and lacks some. The V and J calls and the clone size are those of that table, but D and trimming were determined from the DNA. In the table there are some 350,000 clones, about 89% of which are singletons.

The sequence was collected from a woman between 25 and 40 years old with COVID-19, enrolled during active disease. This rearrangement joins TRBV24-1 to TRBJ2-3, with D perhaps TRBD2 (6 bases). Material: peripheral blood. The CDR3 DNA reads as TGTGCCACCAGTGATTCCGGGACTCCTGAAAGAGATACGCAGTATTTT. As protein: CATSDSGTPERDTQYF.